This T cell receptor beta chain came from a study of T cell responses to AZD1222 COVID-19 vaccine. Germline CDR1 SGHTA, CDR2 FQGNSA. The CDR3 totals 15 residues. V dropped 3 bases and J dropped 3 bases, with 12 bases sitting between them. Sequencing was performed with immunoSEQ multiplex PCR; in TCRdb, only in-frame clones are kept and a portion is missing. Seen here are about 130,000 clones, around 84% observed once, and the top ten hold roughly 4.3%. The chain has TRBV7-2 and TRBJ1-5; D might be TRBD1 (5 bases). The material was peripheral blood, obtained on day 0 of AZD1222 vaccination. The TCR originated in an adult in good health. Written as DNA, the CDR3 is TGTGCCAGCAGCTTCGGTTCAGGGTACAATCAGCCCCAGCATTTT. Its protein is CASSFGSGYNQPQHF.